This T cell receptor (beta chain) was identified in a study of liver allograft versus peripheral blood T cells. For the study at large: The authors compared T cell receptor repertoires in transplanted livers with recipients' peripheral blood repertoires. Study results and caveats: Intragraft liver T cell receptor repertoires reportedly differed from peripheral blood repertoires.

Judged by abundance, this clonotype is medium-sized. What it binds is unknown. V dropped 7 bases and J dropped 3 bases, with 13 bases sitting between them. This CDR3 comprises 14 residues. Germline CDR1 and CDR2: LNHDA and SQIVND (reference sequence). TCRdb reprocessed the reads with MiXCR, giving one entry per CDR3 protein. The repertoire holds some 7,800 distinct CDR3 sequences, with about a sixth as singletons. This receptor was taken from a human patient who had a liver transplant. Some T cells here may be from the graft donor. The chain links TRBV19 to TRBJ1-5, with D tentatively TRBD1 (6 bases). DNA for the CDR3: TGTGCCAGTAAAGACAGGCGACTCAATCAGCCCCAGCATTTT. Translation: CASKDRRLNQPQHF.